This T cell receptor beta chain was captured by sequencing in a study of T cell changes during pregnancy in multiple sclerosis. CDR1 is SNHLY and CDR2 is FYNNEI in the germline V gene. CDR3 size: 16 residues. The V end was cut by 2 bases, the J end by 1 base, with 13 bases between. Repertoires were generated with immunoSEQ multiplex PCR, while TCRdb's copy carries only in-frame clones and drops some. The table lists roughly 53,000 clones, roughly 92% of them singletons, with 0.37% in the top ten. The TCR sequence derives from a female donor in good health, enrolled as a control in a pregnancy study. V gene TRBV2 combines with J gene TRBJ2-3; D remains ambiguous. Sequenced material: CD4+ T cells from peripheral blood mononuclear cells, taken in the second trimester of pregnancy. In DNA form, the CDR3 reads TGTGCCAGCAGTGAACGGAACAGAAAGGGCACAGATACGCAGTATTTT. Translated, it gives CASSERNRKGTDTQYF.